The 3 T cell receptor beta chains reported below all come from one sample, sequenced in a study of cytomegalovirus exposure and HLA in healthy donors. PCR used 60 Vbeta primers and 13 Jbeta primers. Produced via immunoSEQ multiplex PCR; TCRdb's table is partial and in-frame only. The repertoire holds 150,000 to 200,000 clones, approximately 80% seen once, with around an eighth in the top ten. The sequencing sample was made of PBMCs. These receptors all stem from a woman between 40 and 55 years old in good health and CMV-seronegative.

This sequence joins TRBV7-2 and TRBJ2-7; a weak D match, TRBD1 (6 bases). Germline CDR1 reads SGHTA; CDR2 reads FQGNSA. The V end was cut by 5 bases, the J end by 5 bases, with 16 bases between. The CDR3 consists of 14 residues. The CDR3 region has the DNA TGTGCCAGCAGCCGTATAAGGGGGACGAACGAGCAGTACTTC. Its protein is CASSRIRGTNEQYF.

V gene TRBV29-1 combines with J gene TRBJ2-3, with a possible D match to TRBD2 (6 bases). CDR3 length: 12 amino acids. The germline V gene encodes CDR1 SQVTM and CDR2 ANQGSEA. V lost 8 bases, J lost 5 bases, and 14 bases lay in between. The CDR3 DNA follows: TGCAGCTGGGGATCCGGGGGAGATACGCAGTATTTT. Protein: CSWGSGGDTQYF.

The rearrangement links TRBV6-5 to TRBJ2-5, with TRBD1 identical over 9 bases. V was pared by 4 bases and J by 4 bases, with 10 bases of the junction left unmatched. Germline V gene data show CDR1 as MNHEY and CDR2 as SVGAGI. The CDR3 has 16 residues. The CDR3 reads CASSFYYRGRGETQYF. The CDR3 nucleotides read TGTGCCAGCAGTTTCTATTACAGGGGGCGAGGAGAGACCCAGTACTTC.